This TCR beta chain was recovered during a study of cytomegalovirus exposure and HLA in healthy donors. CDR1 and CDR2 (germline): LNHDA, SQIVND (reference sequence). Deletions cut 1 base from V and 9 bases from J, with 7 bases between. CDR3 size: 12 residues. Use of 60 Vbeta and 13 Jbeta primers characterized the PCR. Here immunoSEQ multiplex PCR was the method, and the copy in TCRdb shows in-frame clones only, minus some. The table has 80,000 to 100,000 clones, roughly three quarters seen once; the top ten hold about 1.5%. A note on this clone: Its matching antigen is unknown.

Whole-study results and caveats: In a later analysis, HLA-C alleles had the fewest associated TCRs, DRB1 alleles the most. The authors later found HLA-associated TCR beta chains more clonally expanded than equally common others.

The gene calls are TRBV19 and TRBJ2-1; D not certain. The TCR was taken from a middle-aged man in good health and CMV-seronegative. What was sequenced was PBMCs. The CDR3 region has the DNA TGTGCCAGTAGTATAGGGCCTGGTGAGCAGTTCTTC. Protein sequence: CASSIGPGEQFF.